This T cell receptor beta chain was captured in a study of CD8 T cells in Susac syndrome. Per germline, CDR1 SQVTM and CDR2 ANQGSEA. V was trimmed by 7 bases and J by 0 bases, leaving 12 bases between them. The CDR3 covers 13 residues. RNA in amounts of roughly 0.5 to 1 ug was reverse transcribed with random hexamers. A multiplex approach, immunoSEQ multiplex PCR, amplified TCR beta CDR3 across 54 Vbeta and 13 Jbeta. Via MiXCR, TCRdb re-called the immunoSEQ multiplex PCR reads, giving one row per CDR3 protein. The data show 150,000 to 200,000 distinct CDR3 sequences, about 95% seen once. The chain has TRBV29-1 and TRBJ1-1; unclear D gene. The sequenced material came from CD4+ T cells from PBMCs. The TCR comes from a human donor with multiple sclerosis. The CDR3 sequence is CSAPEPMNTEAFF. The CDR3 DNA reads TGCAGCGCGCCCGAGCCCATGAACACTGAAGCTTTCTTT.